Each of the 16 T cell receptor beta chains below was sequenced from the same sample in a study of beta chain features in type 1 diabetes. Expressed TCRB transcripts were sequenced after all isolated RNA was converted to cDNA. Libraries were prepared by immunoSEQ multiplex PCR; TCRdb keeps only in-frame clonotypes and omits some of them. The data hold under 400,000 clones, with over 9.5% observed a single time. Regarding the study as a whole: In all four CD4+ subsets, TCRB CDR3 length was significantly, moderately reduced in type 1 diabetes.

The antigens these receptors bind are not known. The sample comprised naive CD4+ T cells from blood. Receptors were obtained from a young woman with type 1 diabetes.

This clone came up a few times. The chain joins TRBV30 to TRBJ2-1, with 10 nucleotides matching TRBD2. This CDR3 spans 15 amino acids. Germline assignment: CDR1 GTSNPN and CDR2 SVGIG (reference sequence). The trim removed 0 bases at V and 10 bases at J, leaving 9 bases unmatched. CDR3 residues: CAWSVELAGVSEQFF. The CDR3 bases are TGTGCCTGGAGTGTAGAGCTAGCGGGGGTTTCGGAGCAGTTCTTC.

The chain has TRBV9 and TRBJ2-1; TRBD2 agrees at 16 bases. The CDR3 has 18 amino acids. Germline V gene lookup returns CDR1 SGDLS and CDR2 YYNGEE. Losses at the gene ends were 3 bases for V and 7 bases for J; bases not matched to a gene: 10. CDR3: CASSAGLAGGPIGNEQFF. CDR3 sequence (DNA): TGTGCCAGCAGCGCGGGACTAGCGGGAGGGCCAATTGGGAATGAGCAGTTCTTC.

This clone has a handful of counts. The gene calls are TRBV5-1 and TRBJ2-7, with D perhaps matching TRBD2 (5 bases). Germline V CDR1 and CDR2: SGHRS, YFSETQ. The CDR3 extends over 13 amino acids. Trimming cost V 4 bases and J 4 bases, with 12 bases left between them. CDR3 region: CASSVGSGYEQYF. DNA for the CDR3: TGCGCCAGCAGCGTGGGGTCGGGGTACGAGCAGTACTTC. The full variable domain, completed using reference TRBV5-1 and TRBJ2-7, is KAGVTQTPRYLIKTRGQQVTLSCSPISGHRSVSWYQQTPGQGLQFLFEYFSETQRNKGNFPGRFSGRQFSNSRSEMNVSTLELGDSALYLCASSVGSGYEQYFGPGTRLTVT.

J is TRBJ2-7 and V is TRBV10-3; 10 bases map to TRBD2. Germline V CDR1 and CDR2: ENHRY, SYGVKD. The CDR3 is 12 residues long. V lost 6 bases, J lost 7 bases, and 3 bases stayed unmatched. CDR3 sequence (DNA): TGTGCCATCAGGAATAGCGGGGGGGAGCAGTACTTC. Translation gives CAIRNSGGEQYF.

V is TRBV5-1 and J is TRBJ1-1; 8 bases map to TRBD1. The CDR3 runs to 12 residues. Germline CDR1 is SGHRS and CDR2 is YFSETQ. V shed 3 bases, J shed 7 bases, and the junction held 2 bases outside the gene matches. This CDR3 is CASSWTGLEAFF. The DNA of the CDR3 is TGCGCCAGCAGCTGGACAGGGCTTGAAGCTTTCTTT.

The table lists this clone with a few counts. The rearrangement joins TRBV29-1 to TRBJ2-2, with D possibly being TRBD1 (5 bases). CDR1 is SQVTM and CDR2 is ANQGSEA in the germline V gene. The ends were cut back, 6 bases at V and 1 base at J, with 12 bases in the middle. This CDR3 is built from 14 residues. CDR3 residues: CSVTKGQNTGELFF. The CDR3 DNA follows: TGCAGCGTAACTAAAGGACAGAACACCGGGGAGCTGTTTTTT.

This clone was observed a few times. Other DNA variants within this sample encode the same CDR3. This chain's CDR3 is CASSLGTSYNEQFF. Written as DNA, the CDR3 is TGCGCCAGCAGCCTCGGGACTTCCTACAATGAGCAGTTCTTC. The chain has TRBV5-1 and TRBJ2-1; a possible D gene is TRBD2 (6 bases). V shed 4 bases and J shed 1 base, with 9 bases lying between them. The CDR3 contains 14 residues. CDR1 is SGHRS, CDR2 YFSETQ, per germline.

This clone has just a few counts. The chain has TRBV5-4 and TRBJ2-7, with D perhaps matching TRBD1 (6 bases). Germline V gene sequence: CDR1 SGHNT, CDR2 YYREEE (reference sequence). V gave up 3 bases and J gave up 5 bases, with 21 bases separating them. The CDR3 is 16 amino acids. The chain's CDR3 is CASSSGGGQAANEQYF. The CDR3 coding sequence is TGTGCCAGCAGCTCCGGTGGGGGCCAAGCGGCCAACGAGCAGTACTTC.

V usage is TRBV30 and J usage is TRBJ2-7; 8 nucleotides match TRBD2. The germline V gene has CDR1 GTSNPN and CDR2 SVGIG (reference sequence). V lost 4 bases to trimming and J lost 6 bases; unmatched junction nucleotides: 5. CDR3 length: 12 residues. CDR3 loop: CAWTSSGGEQYF. The CDR3 nucleotides are TGTGCCTGGACTTCGAGCGGGGGCGAGCAGTACTTC.

This clone was seen more than once but under ten times. V usage is TRBV11-2 and J usage is TRBJ2-1; no definite D call. The CDR3 loop spans 10 amino acids. The V gene lost 11 bases and the J gene lost 9 bases, with 11 bases spanning the gap. Germline V gene lookup returns CDR1 SGHAT and CDR2 FQNNGV. The CDR3: CAASYGEQFF. The CDR3 DNA follows: TGTGCCGCAAGCTATGGTGAGCAGTTCTTC.

The sample holds a few counts of this clone. The chain carries TRBV15 and TRBJ1-5; D not resolved. V dropped 0 bases and J dropped 11 bases, with 8 bases sitting between them. This CDR3 comprises 12 residues. Germline assignment: CDR1 LNHNV and CDR2 YYDKDF (reference sequence). The CDR3 loop is CATSRDPMSQHF. CDR3 DNA: TGTGCCACCAGCAGAGACCCTATGTCCCAGCATTTT.

The chain couples TRBV6-6 to TRBJ2-5; 8 nucleotides line up with TRBD1. There are 13 residues in the CDR3. The J segment lost 5 bases and the V segment lost 6 bases, leaving 5 bases of the junction unmatched. The V gene's germline CDR1 is MNHNY and CDR2 SVGAGI (reference sequence). CDR3 region: CASSDRGAETQYF. The CDR3 nucleotides read TGTGCCAGCAGCGACAGGGGTGCGGAGACCCAGTACTTC.

The V gene is TRBV2, the J gene TRBJ1-5; 7 bases agree with TRBD1. There are 14 residues in the CDR3. The junction had 6 bases not matched to a gene; V was cut back by 4 bases and J by 6 bases. CDR1 and CDR2 from the germline V gene are SNHLY and FYNNEI. CDR3 in amino acids: CASSAEGAGQPQHF. As DNA, the CDR3 is TGTGCCAGCAGTGCTGAGGGGGCCGGTCAGCCCCAGCATTTT.

There are a few counts of this clone. V and J are TRBV7-9 and TRBJ2-1, with 8 nucleotides matching TRBD1. The CDR3 totals 14 residues. CDR1 is SEHNR and CDR2 is FQNEAQ in the germline V gene (reference sequence). After removal of 5 bases from V and 3 bases from J, the junction contained 3 bases not matched to a gene. DNA of the CDR3: TGTGCCAGCAGCGGACAGGGTTACTACAATGAGCAGTTCTTC. It specifies CASSGQGYYNEQFF.

This clone was seen a handful of times. The chain couples TRBV6-6 to TRBJ2-2, with 9 nucleotides matching TRBD1. The CDR3 has 14 amino acids. Germline values: CDR1 MNHNY, CDR2 SVGAGI (reference sequence). Trimming took 6 bases from V and 5 from J; bases not matched to a gene: 4. This CDR3 reads CASSPGQGTGELFF. The CDR3 bases are TGTGCCAGCAGCCCGGGACAGGGTACCGGGGAGCTGTTTTTT.

This clone was recorded a few times. This sequence joins TRBV7-6 and TRBJ2-1; 7 bases align to TRBD2. This CDR3 is built from 15 residues. V shed 0 bases and J 4 bases; nucleotides not matched to a gene: 3. Per the germline V gene, CDR1 is SGHVS and CDR2 is FNYEAQ. Here the CDR3 reads CASSLAVGGYNEQFF. The CDR3 DNA follows: TGTGCCAGCAGCTTAGCAGTGGGGGGGTACAATGAGCAGTTCTTC.